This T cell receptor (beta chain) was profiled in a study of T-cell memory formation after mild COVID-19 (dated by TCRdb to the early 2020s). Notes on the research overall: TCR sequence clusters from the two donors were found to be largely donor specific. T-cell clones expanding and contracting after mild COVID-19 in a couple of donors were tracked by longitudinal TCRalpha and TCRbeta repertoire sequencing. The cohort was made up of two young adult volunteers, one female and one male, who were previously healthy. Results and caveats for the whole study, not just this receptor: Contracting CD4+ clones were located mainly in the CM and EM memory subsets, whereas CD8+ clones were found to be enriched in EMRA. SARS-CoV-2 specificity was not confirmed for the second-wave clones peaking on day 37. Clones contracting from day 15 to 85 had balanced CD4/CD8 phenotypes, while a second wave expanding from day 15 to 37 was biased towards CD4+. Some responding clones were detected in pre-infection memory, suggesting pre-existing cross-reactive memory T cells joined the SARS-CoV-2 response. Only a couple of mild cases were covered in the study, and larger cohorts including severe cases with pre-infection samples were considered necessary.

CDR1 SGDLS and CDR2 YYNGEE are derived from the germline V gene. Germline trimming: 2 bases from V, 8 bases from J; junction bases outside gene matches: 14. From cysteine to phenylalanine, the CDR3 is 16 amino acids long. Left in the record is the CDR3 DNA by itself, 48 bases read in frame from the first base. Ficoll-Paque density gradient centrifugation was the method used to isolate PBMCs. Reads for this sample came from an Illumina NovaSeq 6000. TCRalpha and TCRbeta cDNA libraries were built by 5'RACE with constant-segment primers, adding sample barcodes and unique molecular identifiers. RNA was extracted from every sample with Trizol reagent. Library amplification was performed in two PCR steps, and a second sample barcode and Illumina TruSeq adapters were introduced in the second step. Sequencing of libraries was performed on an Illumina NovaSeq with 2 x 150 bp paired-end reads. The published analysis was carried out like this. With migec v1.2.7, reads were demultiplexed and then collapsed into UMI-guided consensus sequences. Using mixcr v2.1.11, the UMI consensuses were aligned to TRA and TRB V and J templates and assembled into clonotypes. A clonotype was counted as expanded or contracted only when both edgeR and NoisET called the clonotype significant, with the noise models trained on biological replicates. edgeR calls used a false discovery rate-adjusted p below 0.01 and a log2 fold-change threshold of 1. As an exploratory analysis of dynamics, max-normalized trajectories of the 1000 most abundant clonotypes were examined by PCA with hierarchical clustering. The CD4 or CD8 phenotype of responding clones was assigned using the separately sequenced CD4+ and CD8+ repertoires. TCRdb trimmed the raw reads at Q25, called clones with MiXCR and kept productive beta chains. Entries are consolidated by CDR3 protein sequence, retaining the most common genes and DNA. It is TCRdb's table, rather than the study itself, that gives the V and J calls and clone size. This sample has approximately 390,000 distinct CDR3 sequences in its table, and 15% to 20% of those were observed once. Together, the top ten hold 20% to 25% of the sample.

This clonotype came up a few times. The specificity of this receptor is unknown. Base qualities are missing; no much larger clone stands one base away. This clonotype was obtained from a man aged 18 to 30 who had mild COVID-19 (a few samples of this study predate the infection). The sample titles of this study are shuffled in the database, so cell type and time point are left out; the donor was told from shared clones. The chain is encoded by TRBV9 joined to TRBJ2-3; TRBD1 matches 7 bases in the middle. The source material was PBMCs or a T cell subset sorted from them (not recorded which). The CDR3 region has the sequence CASSVSGQAGAGTQYF. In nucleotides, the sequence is TGTGCCAGCAGCGTCTCAGGACAGGCCGGGGCGGGTACGCAGTATTTT.